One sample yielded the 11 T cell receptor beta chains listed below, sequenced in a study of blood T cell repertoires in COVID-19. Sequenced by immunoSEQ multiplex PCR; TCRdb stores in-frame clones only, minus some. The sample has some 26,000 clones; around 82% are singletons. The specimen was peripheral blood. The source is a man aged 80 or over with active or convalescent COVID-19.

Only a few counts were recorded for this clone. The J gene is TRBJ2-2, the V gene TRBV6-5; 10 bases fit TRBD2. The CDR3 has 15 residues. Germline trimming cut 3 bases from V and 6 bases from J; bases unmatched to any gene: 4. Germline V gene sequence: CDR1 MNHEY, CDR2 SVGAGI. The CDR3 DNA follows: TGTGCCAGCAGTTATTCAGCGGGAGGGGCCGGGGAGCTGTTTTTT. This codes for CASSYSAGGAGELFF.

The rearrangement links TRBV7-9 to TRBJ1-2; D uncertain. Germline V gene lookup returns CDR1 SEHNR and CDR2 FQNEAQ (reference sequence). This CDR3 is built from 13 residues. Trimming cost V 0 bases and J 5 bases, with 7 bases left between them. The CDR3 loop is CASSLAEGYGYTF. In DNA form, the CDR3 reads TGTGCCAGCAGCTTAGCTGAGGGATATGGCTACACCTTC.

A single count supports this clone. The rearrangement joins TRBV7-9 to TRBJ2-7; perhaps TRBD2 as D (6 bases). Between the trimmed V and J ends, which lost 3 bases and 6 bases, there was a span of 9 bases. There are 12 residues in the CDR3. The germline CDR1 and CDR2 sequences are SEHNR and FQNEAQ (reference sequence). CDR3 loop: CASSFQGGEQYF. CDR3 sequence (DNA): TGTGCCAGCAGCTTCCAGGGAGGCGAGCAGTACTTC.

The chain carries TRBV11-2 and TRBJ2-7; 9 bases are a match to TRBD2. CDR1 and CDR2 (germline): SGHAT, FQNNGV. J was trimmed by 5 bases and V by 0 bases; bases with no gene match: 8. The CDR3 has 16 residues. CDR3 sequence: CASSLDEVAGVNEQYF. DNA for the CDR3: TGTGCCAGCAGCTTAGATGAGGTAGCGGGAGTGAACGAGCAGTACTTC.

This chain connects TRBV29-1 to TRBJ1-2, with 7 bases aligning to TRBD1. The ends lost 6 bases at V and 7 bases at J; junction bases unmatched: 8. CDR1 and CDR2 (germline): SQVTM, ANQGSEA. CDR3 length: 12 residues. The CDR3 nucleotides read TGCAGCGTCCTTCAGACAGGGTCTGGCTACACCTTC. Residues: CSVLQTGSGYTF. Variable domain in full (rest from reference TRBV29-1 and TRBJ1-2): SAVISQKPSRDICQRGTSLTIQCQVDSQVTMMFWYRQQPGQSLTLIATANQGSEATYESGFVIDKFPISRPNLTFSTLTVSNMSPEDSSIYLCSVLQTGSGYTFGSGTRLTVV.

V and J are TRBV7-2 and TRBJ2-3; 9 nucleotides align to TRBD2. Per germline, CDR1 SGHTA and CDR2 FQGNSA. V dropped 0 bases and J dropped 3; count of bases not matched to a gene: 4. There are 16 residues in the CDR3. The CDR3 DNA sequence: TGTGCCAGCAGCTTAGCTAGCGGGAGAGGGACAGATACGCAGTATTTT. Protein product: CASSLASGRGTDTQYF.

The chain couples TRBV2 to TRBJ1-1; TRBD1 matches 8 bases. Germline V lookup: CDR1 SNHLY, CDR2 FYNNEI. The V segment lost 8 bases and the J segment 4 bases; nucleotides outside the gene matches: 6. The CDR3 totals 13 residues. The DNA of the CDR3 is TGTGCCAGCTCCCGACAGGGGAGCACTGAAGCTTTCTTT. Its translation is CASSRQGSTEAFF.

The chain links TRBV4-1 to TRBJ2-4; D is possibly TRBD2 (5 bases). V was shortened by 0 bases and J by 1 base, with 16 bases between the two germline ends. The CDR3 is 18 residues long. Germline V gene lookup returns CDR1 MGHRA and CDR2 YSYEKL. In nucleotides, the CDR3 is TGCGCCAGCAGCCAAGAAGAAAGAACTAGTTGGGCCAAAAACATTCAGTACTTC. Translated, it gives CASSQEERTSWAKNIQYF.

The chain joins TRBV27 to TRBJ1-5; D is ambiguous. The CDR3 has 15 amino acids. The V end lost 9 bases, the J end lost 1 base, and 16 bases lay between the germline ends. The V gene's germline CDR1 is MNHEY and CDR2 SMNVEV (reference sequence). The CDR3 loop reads CASVRTAASNQPQHF. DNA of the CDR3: TGTGCCAGTGTTAGAACAGCAGCCAGCAATCAGCCCCAGCATTTT.

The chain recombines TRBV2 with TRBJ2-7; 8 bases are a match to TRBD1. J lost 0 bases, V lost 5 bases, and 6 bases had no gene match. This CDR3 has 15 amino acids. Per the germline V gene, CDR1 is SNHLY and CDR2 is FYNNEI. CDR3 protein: CASSNRGLLSYEQYF. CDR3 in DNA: TGTGCCAGCAGTAACAGGGGGTTACTCTCCTACGAGCAGTACTTC.

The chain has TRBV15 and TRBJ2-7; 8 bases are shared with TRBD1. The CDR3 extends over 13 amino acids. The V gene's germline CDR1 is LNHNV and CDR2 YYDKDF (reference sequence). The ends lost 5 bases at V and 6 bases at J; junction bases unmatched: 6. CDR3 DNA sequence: TGTGCCACCAGCTCAGGGGGCTTTGGCGAGCAGTACTTC. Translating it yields CATSSGGFGEQYF.